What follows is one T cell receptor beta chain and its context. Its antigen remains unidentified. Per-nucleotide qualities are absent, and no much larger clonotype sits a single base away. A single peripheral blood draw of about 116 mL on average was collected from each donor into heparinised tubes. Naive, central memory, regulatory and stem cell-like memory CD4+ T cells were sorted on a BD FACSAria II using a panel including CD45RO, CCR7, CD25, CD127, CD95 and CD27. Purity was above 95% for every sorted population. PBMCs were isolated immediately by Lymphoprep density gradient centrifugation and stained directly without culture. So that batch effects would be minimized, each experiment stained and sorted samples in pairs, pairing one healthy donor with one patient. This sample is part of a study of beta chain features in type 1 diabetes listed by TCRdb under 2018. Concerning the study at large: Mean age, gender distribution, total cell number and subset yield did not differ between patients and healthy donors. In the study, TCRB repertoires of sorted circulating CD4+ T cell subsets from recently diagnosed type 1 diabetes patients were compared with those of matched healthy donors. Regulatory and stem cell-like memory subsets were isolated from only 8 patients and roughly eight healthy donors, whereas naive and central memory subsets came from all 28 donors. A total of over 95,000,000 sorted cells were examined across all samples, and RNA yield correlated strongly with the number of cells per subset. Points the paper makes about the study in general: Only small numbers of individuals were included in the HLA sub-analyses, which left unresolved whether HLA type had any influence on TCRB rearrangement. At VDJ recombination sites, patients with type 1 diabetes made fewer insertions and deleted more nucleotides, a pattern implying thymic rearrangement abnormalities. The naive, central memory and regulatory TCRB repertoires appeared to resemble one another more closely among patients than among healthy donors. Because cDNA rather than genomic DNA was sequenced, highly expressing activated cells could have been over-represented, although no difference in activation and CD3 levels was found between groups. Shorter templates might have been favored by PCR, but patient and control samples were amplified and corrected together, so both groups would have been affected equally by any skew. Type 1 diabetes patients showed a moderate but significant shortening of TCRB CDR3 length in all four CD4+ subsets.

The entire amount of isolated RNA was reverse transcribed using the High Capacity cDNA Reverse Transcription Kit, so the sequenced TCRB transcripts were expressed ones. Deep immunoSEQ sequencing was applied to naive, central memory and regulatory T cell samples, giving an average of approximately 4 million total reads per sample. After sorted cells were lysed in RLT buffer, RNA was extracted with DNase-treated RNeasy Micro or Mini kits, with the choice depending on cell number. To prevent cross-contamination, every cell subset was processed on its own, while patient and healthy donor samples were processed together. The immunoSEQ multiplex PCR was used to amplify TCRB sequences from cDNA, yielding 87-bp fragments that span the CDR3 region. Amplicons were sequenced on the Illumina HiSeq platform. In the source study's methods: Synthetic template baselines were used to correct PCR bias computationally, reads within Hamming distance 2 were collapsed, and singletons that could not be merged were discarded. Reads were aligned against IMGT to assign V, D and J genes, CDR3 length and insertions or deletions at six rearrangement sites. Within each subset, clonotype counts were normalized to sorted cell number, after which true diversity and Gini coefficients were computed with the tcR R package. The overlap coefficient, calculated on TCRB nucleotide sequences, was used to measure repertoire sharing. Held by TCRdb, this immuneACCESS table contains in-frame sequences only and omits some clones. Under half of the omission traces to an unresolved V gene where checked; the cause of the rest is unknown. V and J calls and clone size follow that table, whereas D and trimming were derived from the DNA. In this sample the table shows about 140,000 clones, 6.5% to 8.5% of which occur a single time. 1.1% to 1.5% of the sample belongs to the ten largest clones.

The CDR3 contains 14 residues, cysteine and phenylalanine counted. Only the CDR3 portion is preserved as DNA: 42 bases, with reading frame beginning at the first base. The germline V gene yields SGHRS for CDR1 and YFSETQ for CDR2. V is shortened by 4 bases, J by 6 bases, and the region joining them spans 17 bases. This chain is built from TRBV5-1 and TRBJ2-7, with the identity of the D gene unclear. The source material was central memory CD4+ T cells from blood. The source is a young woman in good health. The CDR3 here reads CASSPEWQTSEQYF. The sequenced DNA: TGCGCCAGCAGCCCGGAGTGGCAGACGAGCGAGCAGTACTTC.